This T cell receptor beta chain is from a study of blood T cell repertoires in COVID-19. For the study at large: The United States, Italy and Spain provided the acute and convalescent COVID-19 samples. T cells, B-cell-depleted T cells, or PBMCs provided the cDNA or gDNA that served as material.

The CDR3 has 14 amino acids. Trimming removed 5 bases from V and 5 bases from J, with 12 bases in between. Germline V gives CDR1 SGHVS, CDR2 FQNEAQ. Clones were sequenced by immunoSEQ multiplex PCR, and TCRdb holds only the in-frame ones, with some missing. The table lists some 130,000 clones, roughly 91% of them singletons, with more than 15% in the top ten. The sequence came from a middle-aged man with active or convalescent COVID-19. This sequence joins TRBV7-8 and TRBJ2-2; D not resolved. Sequencing was done on a sample of peripheral blood. The CDR3 DNA sequence: TGTGCCAGCAGCCAAGTTTGGCGGACCGGGGAGCTGTTTTTT. It encodes CASSQVWRTGELFF.